Shown below are 8 T cell receptor beta chains from a single sample sequenced in a study of shared clonotypes between healthy human individuals (dated by TCRdb to 2020 to 2022). CD8 naive samples were obtained by positive selection for CCR7 among CD45RO-negative cells, yielding a CD45RA+CCR7+ population from which TemRA cells were excluded. Library construction relied on the immunoSEQ multiplex PCR assay. TCRdb took over this immuneACCESS table, retaining in-frame rearrangements with V and J assigned. Such tables are incomplete; in checked studies, under half of the missing clones stem from an unresolved V gene, and the remainder is unexplained. This sample is represented by about 2,100,000 clones; under 95% of them were singletons. 1.7% of the sample is taken by the ten largest. The material sequenced was naive CD8+ T cells from PBMCs. This specimen's cell subset or site label, interpreted: CD45RA+CCR7+. Receptors originate from a man younger than 30 in good health. Some clones in this sample may be carry-over from other donors' samples.

In its sample, this clone was seen once. The J gene is TRBJ2-7, the V gene TRBV5-3; possibly TRBD1 for D (5 bases). TRBV5-3 carries the ORF label, with uncertain function. With 2 bases removed from V and 3 bases from J, the gap between germline ends came to 24 bases. There are 18 residues in the CDR3. CDR3 sequence (DNA): TGTGCCAGAAGCTTTTGGCAGGGCGGCCGTTCAGTTGGCTACGAGCAGTACTTC. Protein: CARSFWQGGRSVGYEQYF.

This clone appeared once. The chain couples TRBV10-1 to TRBJ2-1, with no clear D. The CDR3 loop spans 13 amino acids. The germline CDR1 and CDR2 sequences are WNHNN and SYGVQD (reference sequence). Trimming shortened V by 3 bases and J by 10 bases, and 13 bases separated the two germline ends. The CDR3 coding sequence is TGCGCCAGCAGTGACAGGCCGCAAGTAGAGCAGTTCTTC. It codes for CASSDRPQVEQFF.

The chain is built from TRBV5-1 and TRBJ2-6; D unresolved. The CDR3 has 16 residues. Germline V gene sequence: CDR1 SGHRS, CDR2 YFSETQ. V lost 3 bases, J lost 1 base, and 11 bases lay in between. Written as DNA, the CDR3 is TGCGCCAGCAGCTCCACGTGGGTATCTGGGGCCAACGTCCTGACTTTC. Residues: CASSSTWVSGANVLTF.

The V gene is TRBV6-1, the J gene TRBJ1-5; no clear D gene. The CDR3 has 11 amino acids. The germline CDR1 and CDR2 sequences are MNHNS and SASEGT. V shed 1 base and J shed 12 bases, with 7 bases lying between them. The CDR3 is CASSEVWSQHF. The CDR3 bases are TGTGCCAGCAGTGAAGTGTGGAGCCAGCATTTT.

The chain recombines TRBV11-2 with TRBJ1-3; D remains ambiguous. The V end lost 5 bases, the J end lost 4 bases, and 9 bases lay between the germline ends. Germline CDR1 is SGHAT and CDR2 is FQNNGV. CDR3 size: 13 residues. The CDR3 region is CASSPWGGNTIYF. The CDR3 DNA is TGTGCCAGCAGCCCCTGGGGAGGAAACACCATATATTTT.

This clone was recorded once. The rearrangement links TRBV27 to TRBJ1-2; D may be TRBD1 (5 bases). The CDR3 is 13 amino acids. V was cut by 6 bases and J by 6 bases, with 14 bases left in between. Germline assignment: CDR1 MNHEY and CDR2 SMNVEV (reference sequence). CDR3 DNA sequence: TGTGCCAGCAGGCTCAGGGTGGTGGATGGCTACACCTTC. This encodes CASRLRVVDGYTF.

This clone has a handful of counts. This chain uses TRBV5-5 with TRBJ2-2; D uncertain. V was shortened by 2 bases and J by 5 bases, with 13 bases between the two germline ends. The germline V gene has CDR1 SGHKS and CDR2 YYEKEE (reference sequence). The CDR3 sequence is 15 residues long. This CDR3 reads CASSFRPQSTGELFF. Written as DNA, the CDR3 is TGTGCCAGCAGCTTCCGGCCCCAGAGTACCGGGGAGCTGTTTTTT.

This chain's CDR3 is CASALLAGGTDTQYF. For the CDR3, the DNA is TGTGCCAGCGCACTACTAGCGGGAGGCACAGATACGCAGTATTTT. The gene calls are TRBV7-2 and TRBJ2-3; 11 nucleotides align to TRBD2. The V gene's germline CDR1 is SGHTA and CDR2 FQGNSA. CDR3 length equals 15 residues. J was trimmed by 1 base and V by 8 bases; bases with no gene match: 5.